This is a list of T cell receptor beta chains from one sample in a study of OX40 agonist ivuxolimab in advanced cancers. Clones were sequenced by immunoSEQ multiplex PCR, and TCRdb holds only the in-frame ones, with some missing. The sample comprises roughly 86,000 clones, roughly 90% of which are singletons, and 1% to 1.3% rests with the top ten. Sequencing used CD4+ or CD8+ T cells sorted from blood, obtained in a trial of the OX40 agonist ivuxolimab. Source of these receptors: an adult with an advanced solid tumor such as melanoma, head and neck, liver or kidney cancer. Each CDR3 is given with its conserved first and last residue.

v_call	j_call	cdr3_aa
TRBV2	TRBJ1-2	CASSLKQGYGGYTF
TRBV5-4	TRBJ1-1	CASSRGINTEAFF
TRBV25-1	TRBJ2-6	CASRGAGGSPGANVLTF
TRBV6-5	TRBJ2-7	CASRTRDTYEQYF
TRBV9	TRBJ2-5	CASSVAGSGGLETQYF
TRBV11-2	TRBJ1-5	CASSLDGGSVQPQHF
TRBV30	TRBJ2-3	CAWSTGLAFTDTQYF
TRBV7-9	TRBJ2-3	CASSLVSGRADTQYF
TRBV28	TRBJ1-3	CASSRIIQGNTIYF
TRBV2	TRBJ2-7	CASQQGRDYEQYF
TRBV19	TRBJ1-5	CASMTGTQVNQPQHF
TRBV10-3	TRBJ2-7	CAIGGLGEQYF
TRBV19	TRBJ2-1	CASSMTSGSNEQFF
TRBV27	TRBJ2-3	CASRAGTGRSTDTQYF
TRBV6-1	TRBJ1-2	CASHRAANYGYTF
TRBV4-1	TRBJ2-1	CASRQVLARSYNEQFF
TRBV6-1	TRBJ2-1	CASRGAGASYNEQFF
TRBV4-2	TRBJ2-7	CASSQGGPGLGEQYF
TRBV5-8	TRBJ2-5	CASSLSGTVYETQYF
TRBV10-3	TRBJ2-2	CAIRITGTSGGSNTGELFF